The 3 T cell receptor beta chains reported below all come from one sample, sequenced in a study of cytomegalovirus exposure and HLA in healthy donors. The PCR used 60 Vbeta and 13 Jbeta primers. Clones were sequenced by immunoSEQ multiplex PCR, and TCRdb holds only the in-frame ones, with some missing. The sample gives 85,000 to 130,000 clones, 65% to 80% of which show up once; around 2.7% is in the top ten. Material: PBMCs. The receptor set was obtained from a male donor in good health and CMV-seropositive.

The chain links TRBV6-1 to TRBJ2-7; 7 nucleotides match TRBD2. From germline, CDR1 is MNHNS and CDR2 SASEGT. The trim removed 0 bases at V and 5 bases at J, leaving 1 base unmatched. There are 13 residues in the CDR3. The CDR3 region has the DNA TGTGCCAGCAGTGAAGCTGCGGGGGACGAGCAGTACTTC. It is translated as CASSEAAGDEQYF.

V gene TRBV7-3 combines with J gene TRBJ2-7; TRBD2 matches 9 bases. The CDR3 covers 15 residues. V was pared by 1 base and J by 5 bases, with 6 bases of the junction left unmatched. In germline, CDR1 is SGHTA, CDR2 FQGTGA. The CDR3 protein is CASSLSPAGGHEQYF. CDR3 sequence (DNA): TGTGCCAGCAGCTTAAGCCCAGCGGGAGGCCACGAGCAGTACTTC. The full variable domain, its missing parts supplied by reference TRBV7-3 and TRBJ2-7, is GAGVSQTPSNKVTEKGKYVELRCDPISGHTALYWYRQSLGQGPEFLIYFQGTGAADDSGLPNDRFFAVRPEGSVSTLKIQRTERGDSAVYLCASSLSPAGGHEQYFGPGTRLTVT.

The chain uses TRBV7-9 and TRBJ2-2; 7 nucleotides match TRBD1. V gave up 3 bases and J gave up 5 bases; unmatched junction bases: 6. This CDR3 region has 15 residues. The V gene's germline CDR1 is SEHNR and CDR2 FQNEAQ (reference sequence). CDR3 loop: CASSLNRGWTGELFF. The CDR3 region has the DNA TGTGCCAGCAGCTTGAACAGGGGTTGGACCGGGGAGCTGTTTTTT.